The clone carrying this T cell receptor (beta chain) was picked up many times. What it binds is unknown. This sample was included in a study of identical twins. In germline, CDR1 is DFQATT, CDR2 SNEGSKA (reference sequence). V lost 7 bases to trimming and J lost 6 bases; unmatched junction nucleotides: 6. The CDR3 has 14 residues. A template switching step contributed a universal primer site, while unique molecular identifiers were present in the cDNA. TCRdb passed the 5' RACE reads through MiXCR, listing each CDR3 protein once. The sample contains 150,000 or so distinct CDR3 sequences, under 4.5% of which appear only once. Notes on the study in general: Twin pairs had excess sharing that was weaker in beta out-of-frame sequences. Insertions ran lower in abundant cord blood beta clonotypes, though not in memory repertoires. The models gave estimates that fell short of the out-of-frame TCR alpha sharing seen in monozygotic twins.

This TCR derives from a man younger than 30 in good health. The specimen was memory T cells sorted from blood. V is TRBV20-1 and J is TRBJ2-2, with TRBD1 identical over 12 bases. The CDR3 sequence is CSGGQGAEAGELFF. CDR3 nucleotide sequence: TGCAGTGGGGGACAGGGGGCGGAGGCCGGGGAGCTGTTTTTT.